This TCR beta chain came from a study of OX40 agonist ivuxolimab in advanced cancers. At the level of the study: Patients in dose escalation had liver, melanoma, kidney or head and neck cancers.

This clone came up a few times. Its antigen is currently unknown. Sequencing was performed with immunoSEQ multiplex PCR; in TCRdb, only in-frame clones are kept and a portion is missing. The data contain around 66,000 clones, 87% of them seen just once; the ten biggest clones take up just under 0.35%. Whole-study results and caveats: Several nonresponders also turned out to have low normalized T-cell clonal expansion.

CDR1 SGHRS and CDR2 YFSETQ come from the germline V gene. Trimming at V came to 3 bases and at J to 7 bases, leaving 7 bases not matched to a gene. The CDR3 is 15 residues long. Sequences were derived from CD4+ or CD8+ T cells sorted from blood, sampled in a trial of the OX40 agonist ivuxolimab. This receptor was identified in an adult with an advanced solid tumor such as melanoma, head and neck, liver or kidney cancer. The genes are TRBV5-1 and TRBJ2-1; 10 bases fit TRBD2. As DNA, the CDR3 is TGCGCCAGCAGCTGGAGCGGGGGGGCCGGGAATGAGCAGTTCTTC. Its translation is CASSWSGGAGNEQFF.